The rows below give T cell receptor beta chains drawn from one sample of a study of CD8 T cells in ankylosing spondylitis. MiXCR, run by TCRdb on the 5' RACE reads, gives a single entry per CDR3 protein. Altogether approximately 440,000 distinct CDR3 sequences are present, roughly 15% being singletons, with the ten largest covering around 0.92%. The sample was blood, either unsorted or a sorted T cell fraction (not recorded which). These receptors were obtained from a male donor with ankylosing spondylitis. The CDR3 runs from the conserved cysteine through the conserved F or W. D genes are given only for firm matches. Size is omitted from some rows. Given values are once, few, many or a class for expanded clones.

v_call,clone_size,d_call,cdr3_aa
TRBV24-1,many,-,CATSDDLGVTQETQYF
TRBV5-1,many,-,CASSLAQGDEQFF
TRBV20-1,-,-,CSASGPEEQPQHF
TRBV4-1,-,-,CASSQDRNSNQPQHF
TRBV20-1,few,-,CSASANTGELFF
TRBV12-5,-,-,CASGSRTVTGELFF
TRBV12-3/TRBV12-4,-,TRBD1,CASSSYSGTGTDTQYF
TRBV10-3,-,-,CAISESGDSPLHF
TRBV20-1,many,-,CSARNLEGSTVGEQFF
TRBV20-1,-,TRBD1,CSARDTGQGAPGYTF
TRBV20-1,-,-,CSAKTPYQETQYF
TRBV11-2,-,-,CASSLDPRSGYTF
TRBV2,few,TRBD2,CASVRQRGGITDTQYF
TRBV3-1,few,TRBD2,CASSQDQAGSGELFF
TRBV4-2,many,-,CASSPRLAWQETQYF
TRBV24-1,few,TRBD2,CPTSVASSGRITDTQYF
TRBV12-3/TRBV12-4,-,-,CASSLGTEQETQYF
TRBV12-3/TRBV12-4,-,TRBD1,CASSFLGTGGMNTEAFF
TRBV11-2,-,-,CASSLDGVVQPQHF
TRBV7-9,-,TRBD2,CASSFGLAGVMSTQYF
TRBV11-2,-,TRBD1,CASSPWTGDGYTF
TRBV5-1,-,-,CASTPVAVGYTEAFF
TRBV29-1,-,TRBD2,CSASGGALNEQFF
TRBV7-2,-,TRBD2,CASGLAGITQYF
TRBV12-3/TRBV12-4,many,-,CASSLGTGNQPQHF
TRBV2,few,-,CASSERIYEQYF
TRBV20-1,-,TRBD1,CSAQRQGATMNTEAFF
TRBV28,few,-,CASSLLGAIAKNIQYF
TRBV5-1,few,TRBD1,CASRERTGGTDTQYF
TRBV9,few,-,CASSEGLALNEKLFF
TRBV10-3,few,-,CAISEGNNQPQHF
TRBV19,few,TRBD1,CASSPRGQGVSNQPQHF
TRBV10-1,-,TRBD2,CASSPQSGGIRELFF
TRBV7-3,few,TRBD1,CASIGGQGAYEQYF
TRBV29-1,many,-,CSVDPRWGEYGYTF
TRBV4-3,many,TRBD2,CASSQGSASGISDTQYF
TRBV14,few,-,CASSQGSKSGIHEQYF
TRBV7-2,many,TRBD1,CASSRDRNYGYTF
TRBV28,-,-,CASSPFRLDGYTF
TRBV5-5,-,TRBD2,CASSLRASGGRGTGELFF
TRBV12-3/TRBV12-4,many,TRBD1,CATIRTGGYTEAFF
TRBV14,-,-,CASSYGPRETQYF
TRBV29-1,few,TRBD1,CSVSDGTGKAGELFF
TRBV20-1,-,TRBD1,CSARRDRGIPPGAAEQFF
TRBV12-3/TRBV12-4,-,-,CASSLAQWYQETQYF
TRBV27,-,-,CASRPHSGNTIYF
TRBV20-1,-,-,CSASPLNTGELFF
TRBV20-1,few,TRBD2,CSARDYGGTSGNEQYF
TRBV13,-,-,CASSPYRGNEQFF
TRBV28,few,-,CASTPPIGTGTYEQYF
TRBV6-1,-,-,CASRVGEAFF
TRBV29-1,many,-,CSVDYGYTF
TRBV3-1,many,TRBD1,CASSRGQGINYGYTF
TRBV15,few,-,CATSTAGLAYEQYF
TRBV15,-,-,CATSRVPLGISSDTQYF